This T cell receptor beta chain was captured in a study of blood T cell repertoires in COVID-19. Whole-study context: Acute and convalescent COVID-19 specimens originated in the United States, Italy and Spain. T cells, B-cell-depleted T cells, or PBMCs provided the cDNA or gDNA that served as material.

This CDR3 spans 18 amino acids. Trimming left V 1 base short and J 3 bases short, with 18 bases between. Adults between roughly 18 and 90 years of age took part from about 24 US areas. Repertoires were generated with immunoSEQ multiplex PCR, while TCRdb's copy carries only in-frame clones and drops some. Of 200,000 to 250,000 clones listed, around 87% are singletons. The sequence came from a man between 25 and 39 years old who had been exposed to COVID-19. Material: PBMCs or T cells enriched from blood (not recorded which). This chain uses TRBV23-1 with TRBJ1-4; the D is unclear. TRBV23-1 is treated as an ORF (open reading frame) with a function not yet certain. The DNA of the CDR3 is TGCGCCAGCAGTCAATTAGGAGCCGGCGCGACGTCTAATGAAAAACTGTTTTTT. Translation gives CASSQLGAGATSNEKLFF.